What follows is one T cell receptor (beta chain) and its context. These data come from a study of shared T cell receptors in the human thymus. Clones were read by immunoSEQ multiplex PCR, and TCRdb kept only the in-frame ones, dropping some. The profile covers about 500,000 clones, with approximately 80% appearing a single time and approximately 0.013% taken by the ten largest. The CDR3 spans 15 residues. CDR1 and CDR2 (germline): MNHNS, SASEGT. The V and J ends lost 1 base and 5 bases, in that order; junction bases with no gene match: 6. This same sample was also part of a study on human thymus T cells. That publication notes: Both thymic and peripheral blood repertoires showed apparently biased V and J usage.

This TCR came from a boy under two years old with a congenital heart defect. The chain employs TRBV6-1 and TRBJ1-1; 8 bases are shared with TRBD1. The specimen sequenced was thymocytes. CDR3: CASSEGTGGGTEAFF. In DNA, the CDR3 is TGTGCCAGCAGTGAAGGCACAGGGGGTGGGACTGAAGCTTTCTTT.